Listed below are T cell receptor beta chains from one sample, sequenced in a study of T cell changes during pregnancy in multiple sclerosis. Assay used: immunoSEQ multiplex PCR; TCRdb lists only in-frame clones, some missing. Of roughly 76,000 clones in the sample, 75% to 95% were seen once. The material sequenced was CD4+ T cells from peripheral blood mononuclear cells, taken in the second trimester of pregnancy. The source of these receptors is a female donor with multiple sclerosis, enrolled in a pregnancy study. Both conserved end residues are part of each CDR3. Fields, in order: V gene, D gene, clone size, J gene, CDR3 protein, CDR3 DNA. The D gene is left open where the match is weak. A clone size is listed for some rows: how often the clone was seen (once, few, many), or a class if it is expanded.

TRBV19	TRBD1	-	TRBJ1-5	CASSRTGGNRNQPQHF	TGTGCCAGTAGCAGGACAGGGGGCAATCGCAATCAGCCCCAGCATTTT
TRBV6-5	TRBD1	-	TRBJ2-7	CASTQGVTYEQYF	TGTGCCAGCACGCAGGGGGTAACGTACGAGCAGTACTTC
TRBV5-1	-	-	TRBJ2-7	CASTDTYEQYF	TGCGCCAGCACCGACACCTACGAGCAGTACTTC
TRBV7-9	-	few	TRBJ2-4	CASSLGSRSKNIQYF	TGTGCCAGCAGCTTAGGCTCCCGTAGCAAAAACATTCAGTACTTC
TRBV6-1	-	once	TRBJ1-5	CASRAAGSLNQPQHF	TGTGCCAGCAGGGCCGCCGGGTCTCTCAATCAGCCCCAGCATTTT
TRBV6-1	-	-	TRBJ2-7	CASSATGSGAYEQYF	TGTGCCAGCAGCGCAACCGGGTCCGGGGCCTACGAGCAGTACTTC
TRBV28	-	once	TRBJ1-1	CASRALQVRTEAFF	TGTGCCAGCAGAGCACTCCAGGTTCGCACTGAAGCTTTCTTT
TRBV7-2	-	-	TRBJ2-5	CASSLGLGGGRGTQYF	TGTGCCAGCAGCTTAGGGCTGGGAGGAGGCCGCGGGACCCAGTACTTC
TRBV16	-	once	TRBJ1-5	CASSQQQGGSQPQHF	TGTGCCAGCAGCCAACAACAGGGCGGTAGTCAGCCCCAGCATTTT
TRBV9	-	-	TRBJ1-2	CASTPGDDYGYTF	TGTGCCAGCACTCCGGGGGATGACTATGGCTACACCTTC
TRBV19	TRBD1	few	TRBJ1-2	CASLGDRALSNYGYTF	TGTGCCAGTCTAGGGGACAGGGCCCTCTCTAACTATGGCTACACCTTC